The sequence of this T cell receptor (beta chain) was determined in a study of control samples from healthy donors and cancer patients. The assay was immunoSEQ multiplex PCR, and TCRdb's table has in-frame clones only and misses some. Of about 76,000 clones detected, approximately 88% appear once; the ten largest clones hold around a tenth. This clone was recorded only once. V dropped 3 bases and J dropped 7 bases, with 6 bases sitting between them. CDR1 and CDR2 from the germline V gene are SGHDN and FVKESK. This CDR3 contains 12 residues. The sequence was collected from a woman aged 50 to 60 with colorectal cancer. V gene TRBV14 combines with J gene TRBJ2-2; a possible D gene is TRBD2 (5 bases). The sample was PBMCs. The CDR3 nucleotides read TGTGCCAGCAGCCATGGACTCGGGGAGCTGTTTTTT. Protein: CASSHGLGELFF.